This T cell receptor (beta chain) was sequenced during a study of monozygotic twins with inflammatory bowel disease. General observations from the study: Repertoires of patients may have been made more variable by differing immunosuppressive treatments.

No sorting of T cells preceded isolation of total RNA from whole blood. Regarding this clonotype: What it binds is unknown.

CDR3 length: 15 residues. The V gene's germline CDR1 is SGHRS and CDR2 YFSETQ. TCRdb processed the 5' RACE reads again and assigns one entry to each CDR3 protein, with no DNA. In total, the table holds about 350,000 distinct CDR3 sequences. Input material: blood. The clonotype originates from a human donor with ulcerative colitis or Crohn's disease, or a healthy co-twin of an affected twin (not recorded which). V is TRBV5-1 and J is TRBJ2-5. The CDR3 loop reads CASSLEPWGQETQYF.